This TCR beta chain was captured in a study of shared clonotypes between healthy human individuals. The V gene's germline CDR1 is SGDLS and CDR2 YYNGEE. This CDR3 is 16 amino acids long. V lost 0 bases and J 2 bases, leaving 12 bases between the germline ends. Assay execution proceeded at the deep level. The method was immunoSEQ multiplex PCR; TCRdb's version includes in-frame clones alone and lacks a portion of them. Seen here are 2 million to 3 million clones, approximately 93% observed once, and the top ten hold about 0.39%. This receptor was obtained from a man younger than 30 in good health. Some clones in this sample may be carry-over from other donors' samples. The sample taken for sequencing was naive CD4+ T cells from PBMCs. Subset of the sample: CD45RA+ positively selected. This chain links TRBV9 with TRBJ2-1, with D perhaps TRBD1 or TRBD2 (5 bases each). The chain's CDR3 is CASSVAGSGTYNEQFF. CDR3 coding DNA: TGTGCCAGCAGCGTAGCAGGGTCCGGGACCTACAATGAGCAGTTCTTC.